This TCR beta chain appears in the sequencing data of a study of tumor and adjacent non-tumor tissue in lung cancer. Study details: Stage I to III disease affected ten to eleven men and roughly 5 women aged roughly 30 to 80. Each sample yielded 3.5 million to 5 million productive TCRbeta reads on average.

No cell sorting was done before RNA was extracted from the tissue. Three rounds of nested PCR, following a modified ARM-PCR protocol, produced the TCRbeta library. TCRdb re-called the multiplex PCR reads through MiXCR, storing one row per CDR3 protein. The repertoire holds some 200,000 distinct CDR3 sequences, with about two thirds as singletons. Worth noting for this clonotype: The conserved phenylalanine or tryptophan is not found at the CDR3 terminus, so this likely reflects a read error.

The germline gives CDR1 ENHRY, CDR2 SYGVKD. This CDR3 is built from 15 residues. Trimming took 5 bases from V and 3 from J; bases not matched to a gene: 6. V usage is TRBV10-3 and J usage is TRBJ2-1, with 8 bases lining up with TRBD2. The receptor comes from a man between 60 and 70 years old with non-small cell lung cancer. The sequenced material came from lung tumor tissue. The CDR3 DNA follows: TGTGCCATCAGTTTGACTAGCGCACGCTACAATGAGCAGTTCTCC. Translated: CAISLTSARYNEQFS.